This T cell receptor beta chain appears in the sequencing data of a study of shared clonotypes between healthy human individuals. Study-level findings and limits: The sharing of about 5% of naive CD4 clonotypes was seen across a handful of donors.

Points on this clone: Its cognate antigen is unknown.

Assay execution took place at the deep level. Clones were read by immunoSEQ multiplex PCR, and TCRdb kept only the in-frame ones, dropping some. The data contain around 980,000 clones, roughly 74% of them singletons. What was sequenced was memory CD4+ T cells from PBMCs. Specified subset: CD45RA-negative fraction. The receptor's source is a man aged 18-30 years in good health. Some clones in this sample may be carry-over from other donors' samples.

The CDR3 reads CSVLPLAGGPLDTQYF. In DNA form, the CDR3 reads TGCAGCGTTCTACCTTTGGCGGGAGGGCCGTTGGATACGCAGTATTTT. The chain carries TRBV29-1 and TRBJ2-3, with 9 bases aligning to TRBD2. With 5 bases clipped from V and 6 bases from J, the junction kept 15 bases outside the gene matches. CDR3 size: 16 residues. Germline values: CDR1 SQVTM, CDR2 ANQGSEA.